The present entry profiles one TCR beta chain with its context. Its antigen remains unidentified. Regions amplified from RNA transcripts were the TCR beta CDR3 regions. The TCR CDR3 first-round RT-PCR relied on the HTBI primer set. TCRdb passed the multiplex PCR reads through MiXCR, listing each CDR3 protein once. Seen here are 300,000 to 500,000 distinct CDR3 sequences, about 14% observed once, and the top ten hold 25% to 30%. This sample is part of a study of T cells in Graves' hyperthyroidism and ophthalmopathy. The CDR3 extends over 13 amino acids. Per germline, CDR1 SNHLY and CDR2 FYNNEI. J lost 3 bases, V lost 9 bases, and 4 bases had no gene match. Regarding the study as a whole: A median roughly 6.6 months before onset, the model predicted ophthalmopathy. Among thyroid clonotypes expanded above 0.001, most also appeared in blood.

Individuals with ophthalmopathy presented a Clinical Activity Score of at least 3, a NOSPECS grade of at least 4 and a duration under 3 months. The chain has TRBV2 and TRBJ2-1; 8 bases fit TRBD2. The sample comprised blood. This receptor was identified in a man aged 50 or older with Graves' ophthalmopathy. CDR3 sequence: CARQSGSYNEQFF. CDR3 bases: TGTGCCAGACAAAGCGGGAGCTACAATGAGCAGTTCTTC.